The rows below give T cell receptor beta chains drawn from one sample of a study of T cell responses to AZD1222 COVID-19 vaccine. Sequencing was performed with immunoSEQ multiplex PCR; in TCRdb, only in-frame clones are kept and a portion is missing. The sample records roughly 170,000 clones, 94% being singletons. This specimen consisted of peripheral blood, obtained 28 days after the second AZD1222 dose. These receptors all come from an adult who received the AZD1222 COVID-19 vaccine. Both conserved end residues are part of each CDR3. A D gene is named only where the DNA matches it firmly. Some rows mark clone size as missing; the rest say once, few, many or name a class of expanded clone.

size,J,V,D,CDR3,DNA
NA,TRBJ2-2,TRBV5-1,TRBD2,CASSGSAGVDTGELFF,TGCGCCAGCAGCGGTTCAGCGGGGGTGGACACCGGGGAGCTGTTTTTT
NA,TRBJ1-1,TRBV7-9,TRBD1,CASSLGGGTGTEAFF,TGTGCCAGCAGCTTAGGGGGTGGGACAGGGACTGAAGCTTTCTTT
NA,TRBJ1-5,TRBV7-7,TRBD1,CASSLKDRPNWVISNQPQHF,TGTGCTAGCAGCTTAAAGGACAGGCCTAATTGGGTGATAAGCAATCAGCCCCAGCATTTT
NA,TRBJ2-1,TRBV7-3,NA,CASSLNPSNEQFF,TGTGCCAGCAGCTTAAACCCCAGCAATGAGCAGTTCTTC
NA,TRBJ1-4,TRBV6-6,NA,CASRHSPGTNEKLFF,TGTGCCAGCAGACATAGTCCGGGGACTAATGAAAAACTGTTTTTT
NA,TRBJ1-1,TRBV2,NA,CASSEMRLTEAFF,TGTGCCAGCAGTGAAATGAGATTGACTGAAGCTTTCTTT
NA,TRBJ2-7,TRBV30,NA,CAWSTRTSAYEQYF,TGTGCCTGGAGTACCCGGACTTCTGCCTACGAGCAGTACTTC
NA,TRBJ1-1,TRBV5-4,NA,CASSYRQFTTEAFF,TGTGCCAGCAGCTACAGACAGTTCACCACTGAAGCTTTCTTT
NA,TRBJ2-3,TRBV12-3/TRBV12-4,NA,CASAVTTDTQYF,TGTGCCAGCGCCGTCACCACAGATACGCAGTATTTT
NA,TRBJ1-2,TRBV18,TRBD1,CASSPLPGRETGEDGYTF,TGTGCCAGCTCACCACTGCCGGGCCGGGAGACAGGGGAGGATGGCTACACCTTC
once,TRBJ1-1,TRBV10-3,NA,CAIREFDRTENTEAFF,TGTGCCATCAGGGAGTTCGACAGGACAGAGAACACTGAAGCTTTCTTT
NA,TRBJ2-7,TRBV5-1,NA,CASRGALSSYEQYF,TGCGCCAGCAGAGGGGCACTCTCCTCCTACGAGCAGTACTTC
NA,TRBJ1-1,TRBV6-6,NA,CASSMLQGLEAFF,TGTGCCAGCAGTATGCTGCAGGGGCTGGAAGCTTTCTTT
NA,TRBJ2-3,TRBV6-2/TRBV6-3,NA,CASSQLTRRTDTQYF,TGTGCCAGCAGTCAGCTGACTCGTCGCACAGATACGCAGTATTTT
NA,TRBJ2-3,TRBV19,NA,CASSIDRGDFTDTQYF,TGTGCCAGTAGTATAGATCGAGGAGACTTCACAGATACGCAGTATTTT
NA,TRBJ2-1,TRBV11-3,NA,CASSLDSTRALYNEQFF,TGTGCCAGCAGCTTAGACTCAACCAGAGCCCTTTACAATGAGCAGTTCTTC
NA,TRBJ2-1,TRBV7-9,NA,CASSQGSGMRNEQFF,TGTGCCAGCAGCCAAGGGTCAGGGATGAGGAATGAGCAGTTCTTC
NA,TRBJ1-4,TRBV3-1/TRBV3-2,NA,CASSPRGSSNEKLFF,TGTGCCAGCAGCCCAAGGGGGTCTTCTAATGAAAAACTGTTTTTT
NA,TRBJ2-7,TRBV7-9,TRBD1,CASSPSGGGPYEQYF,TGTGCCAGCAGCCCATCAGGGGGCGGACCCTACGAGCAGTACTTC
NA,TRBJ1-5,TRBV6-1,NA,CASSEGGYQPQHF,TGTGCCAGCAGTGAAGGGGGGTATCAGCCCCAGCATTTT
NA,TRBJ1-2,TRBV10-3,NA,CAIRPARANYGYTF,TGTGCCATCCGCCCGGCGCGAGCTAACTATGGCTACACCTTC
once,TRBJ1-1,TRBV7-8,NA,CASSLGPGTENTEAFF,TGTGCCAGCAGCTTAGGGCCCGGGACGGAAAACACTGAAGCTTTCTTT
NA,TRBJ2-2,TRBV3-1/TRBV3-2,NA,CASSQGSPLTGELFF,TGTGCCAGCAGCCAGGGGTCTCCTCTCACCGGGGAGCTGTTTTTT
NA,TRBJ1-6,TRBV7-2,NA,CASSLVGFLHF,TGTGCCAGCAGCTTAGTTGGATTCCTCCACTTT
NA,TRBJ1-2,TRBV7-2,TRBD1,CASSRTGAFDGYTF,TGTGCCAGCAGCCGGACAGGGGCTTTTGATGGCTACACCTTC
NA,TRBJ2-7,TRBV4-1,NA,CASSQAGDPSSYEQYF,TGCGCCAGCAGCCAAGCTGGGGACCCCAGCTCCTACGAGCAGTACTTC
once,TRBJ2-3,TRBV7-2,NA,CASSHPPGPTSESTDTQYF,TGTGCCAGCAGCCACCCCCCCGGCCCGACCTCCGAAAGCACAGATACGCAGTATTTT
NA,TRBJ1-1,TRBV13,NA,CASSPPDRDTEAFF,TGTGCCAGCAGCCCTCCGGACCGGGATACTGAAGCTTTCTTT
NA,TRBJ2-1,TRBV19,NA,CASSIRYGTNSYNEQFF,TGTGCCAGTAGTATACGGTACGGGACAAACTCCTACAATGAGCAGTTCTTC
NA,TRBJ1-4,TRBV19,NA,CASSRVGKLFF,TGTGCCAGTAGTAGGGTCGGAAAACTGTTTTTT
once,TRBJ2-3,TRBV18,NA,CASSLSLAWMDTQYF,TGTGCCAGCTCACTTTCTCTAGCCTGGATGGATACGCAGTATTTT
once,TRBJ2-7,TRBV5-1,NA,CASSSGRRALDEQYF,TGCGCCAGCAGCTCGGGACGGCGGGCTCTTGACGAGCAGTACTTC
NA,TRBJ2-7,TRBV5-1,TRBD2,CASSPLGGGYEQYF,TGCGCCAGCAGCCCCCTGGGCGGGGGCTACGAGCAGTACTTC
NA,TRBJ2-6,TRBV5-1,TRBD1,CASSLLGQGARGANVLTF,TGCGCCAGCAGCTTGCTGGGACAGGGGGCGCGTGGGGCCAACGTCCTGACTTTC
NA,TRBJ1-4,TRBV5-5,NA,CASSLEVYNEKLFF,TGTGCCAGCAGCTTGGAAGTTTATAATGAAAAACTGTTTTTT
NA,TRBJ2-4,TRBV19,NA,CASNQGKNIQYF,TGTGCCAGTAATCAGGGTAAAAACATTCAGTACTTC
NA,TRBJ2-2,TRBV27,NA,CASSLYTSGELFF,TGTGCCAGCAGTCTATATACGTCCGGGGAGCTGTTTTTT
NA,TRBJ1-6,TRBV5-1,NA,CASSFGSSYNSPLHF,TGCGCCAGCAGCTTCGGGAGCTCCTATAATTCACCCCTCCACTTT
NA,TRBJ1-5,TRBV30,NA,CAWSRVWGQPQHF,TGTGCCTGGAGTCGCGTATGGGGTCAGCCCCAGCATTTT
NA,TRBJ2-5,TRBV19,NA,CASSMGSDGETQYF,TGTGCCAGTAGTATGGGGTCAGATGGGGAGACCCAGTACTTC
NA,TRBJ2-7,TRBV6-2/TRBV6-3,NA,CASTPLAGTGQYF,TGTGCCAGCACCCCACTTGCGGGAACAGGGCAGTACTTC
NA,TRBJ1-2,TRBV7-2,TRBD1,CASSPRGQGNYGYTF,TGTGCCAGCAGCCCACGGGGACAGGGTAACTATGGCTACACCTTC
NA,TRBJ1-2,TRBV6-5,NA,CASTPNFNYGYTF,TGTGCCAGCACTCCAAACTTTAACTATGGCTACACCTTC
NA,TRBJ2-3,TRBV7-9,TRBD1,CASSGDRVGSGTDTQYF,TGTGCCAGCAGCGGGGACAGGGTGGGATCGGGCACAGATACGCAGTATTTT
NA,TRBJ1-5,TRBV10-3,NA,CAISESSGVRGNQPQHF,TGTGCCATCAGTGAGTCGAGCGGGGTTCGAGGCAATCAGCCCCAGCATTTT
NA,TRBJ2-1,TRBV28,TRBD2,CASSPFTGGSYNEQFF,TGTGCCAGCAGTCCCTTTACGGGAGGTTCCTACAATGAGCAGTTCTTC
NA,TRBJ2-2,TRBV7-8,TRBD2,CASTSGGTGTGELFF,TGTGCCAGCACTAGCGGGGGTACGGGGACCGGGGAGCTGTTTTTT
NA,TRBJ1-5,TRBV29-1,TRBD1,CSVQGAGNQPQHF,TGCAGCGTGCAGGGGGCGGGCAATCAGCCCCAGCATTTT
NA,TRBJ2-7,TRBV29-1,NA,CSARDSSYEQYF,TGCAGCGCGCGGGACAGCTCCTACGAGCAGTACTTC
once,TRBJ1-4,TRBV7-2,NA,CASSSHSGAREKLFF,TGTGCCAGCAGCTCCCATTCGGGGGCACGAGAAAAACTGTTTTTT